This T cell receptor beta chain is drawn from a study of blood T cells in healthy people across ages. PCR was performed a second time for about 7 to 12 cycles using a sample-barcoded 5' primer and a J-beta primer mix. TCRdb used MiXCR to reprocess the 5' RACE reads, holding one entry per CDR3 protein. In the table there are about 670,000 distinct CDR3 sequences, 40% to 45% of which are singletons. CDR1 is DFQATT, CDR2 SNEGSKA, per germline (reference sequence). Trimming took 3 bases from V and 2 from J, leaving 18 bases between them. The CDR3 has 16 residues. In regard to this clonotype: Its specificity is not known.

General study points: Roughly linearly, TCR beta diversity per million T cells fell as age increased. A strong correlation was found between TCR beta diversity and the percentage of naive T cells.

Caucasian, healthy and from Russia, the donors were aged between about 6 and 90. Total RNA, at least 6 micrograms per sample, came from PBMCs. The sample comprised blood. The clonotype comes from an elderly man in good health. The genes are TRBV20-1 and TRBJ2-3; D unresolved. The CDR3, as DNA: TGCAGTGCTAGGATATCGGGCCGCTCTATCACAGATACGCAGTATTTT. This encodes CSARISGRSITDTQYF.